This T cell receptor beta chain emerged from a study of B cell selection in AIRE deficiency. Assay used: immunoSEQ multiplex PCR; TCRdb lists only in-frame clones, some missing. The table includes about 24,000 clones, roughly 95% detected once. The sorted conventional CD4 T cells were gated as CD4+CD127+. The CDR3 sequence is 16 residues long. The germline gives CDR1 LNHNV, CDR2 YYDKDF (reference sequence). With 4 bases clipped from V and 2 bases from J, the junction kept 5 bases outside the gene matches. Material: CD4+CD127+ conventional T cells sorted from PBMCs. The chain carries TRBV15 and TRBJ2-3; TRBD2 matches at 11 bases. The origin of this receptor is a human donor in good health. The CDR3 protein is CATSTQTSGVTDTQYF. In DNA form, the CDR3 reads TGTGCCACCAGCACTCAGACTAGCGGGGTCACAGATACGCAGTATTTT.